This TCR beta chain was captured in a study of T cell repertoires in cytomegalovirus infection. Background on the study: CMV epitopes that were recently identified and HLA-C-restricted were used alongside well-studied HLA-B-restricted ones. An indication of both CMV infection and matching HLA type came from public TCR beta signatures. Study observations and caveats: What dominated the ex vivo response were HLA-C-restricted CMV-specific TCR beta clonotypes.

V lost 1 base to trimming and J lost 4 bases, with 11 bases between them. This CDR3 is built from 14 residues. CDR1 SGHRS and CDR2 YFSETQ come from the germline V gene. Each CDR3 protein gets one entry after TCRdb re-called the reads with MiXCR. The sample yields more than 35,000 distinct CDR3 sequences, about 54% seen once. On this clonotype itself: Its cognate antigen is unknown.

The chain carries TRBV5-1 and TRBJ1-1, with a weak D call TRBD1 (6 bases). This receptor was obtained from a human donor in good health (CMV status not recorded). Some clones in this sample may be carry-over from other donors' samples. Specimen: CD8+ T cells from cultured PBMCs, collected from culture after CMV antigen stimulation. CDR3 amino acids: CASSLPGVVTEAFF. The CDR3 coding sequence is TGCGCCAGCAGCTTGCCAGGGGTGGTCACTGAAGCTTTCTTT.